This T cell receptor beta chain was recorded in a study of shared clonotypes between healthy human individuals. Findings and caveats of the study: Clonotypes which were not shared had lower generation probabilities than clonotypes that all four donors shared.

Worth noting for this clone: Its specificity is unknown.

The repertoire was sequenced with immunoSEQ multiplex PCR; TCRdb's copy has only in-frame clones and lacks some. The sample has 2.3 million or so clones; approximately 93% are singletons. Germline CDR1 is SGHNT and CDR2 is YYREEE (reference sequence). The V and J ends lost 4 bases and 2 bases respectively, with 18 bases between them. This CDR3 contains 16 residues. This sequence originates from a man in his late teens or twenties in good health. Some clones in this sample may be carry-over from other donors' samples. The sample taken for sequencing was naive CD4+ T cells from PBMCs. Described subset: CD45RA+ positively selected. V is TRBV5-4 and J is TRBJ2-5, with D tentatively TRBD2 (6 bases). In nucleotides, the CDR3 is TGTGCCAGCAGCCATGGAGGGGCGGGTAGGCAAGAGACCCAGTACTTC. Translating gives CASSHGGAGRQETQYF.